This T cell receptor (beta chain) was sequenced in a study of cytomegalovirus exposure and HLA in healthy donors (dated by TCRdb to 2016 to 2017). For the wider study: In an earlier analysis of under 600 of the donors, approximately 260 Gb of sequence data and some 120 million unique TCR beta sequences from about 179 million T cells were reported. An early release that covered some 640 HLA-typed donors contained about 300 gigabases of sequencing data and tens of millions of unique TCR sequences. The genetic ancestry cluster associated with self-reported Caucasian donors included about four fifths of the 350 to 500 genotyped donors. The study aimed to test whether cataloging public T cell receptors could reveal signatures of past pathogen exposure. Using immunosequencing, the study profiled T cell repertoires from 666 subjects and related those repertoires to cytomegalovirus serostatus. In addition to the first cohort of approximately 650 subjects, a separate validation cohort of approximately 130 different subjects was used. To predict cytomegalovirus infection status, the study combined high-throughput TCR immunosequencing, statistical association of individual TCRs with disease status, and machine learning. To study patterns of TCR occurrence, a later analysis re-analyzed previously published TCR beta repertoires from 600 to 750 donors and added high-resolution HLA genotyping. Rather than drawing on any new phenotypic data, the later analysis identified candidate immune exposures from TCR beta sequences and the way those sequences occurred across donors. To decide whether each TCR beta V gene segment behaved as functional or pseudogenic, an earlier analysis of some 540 of the donors relied on high-throughput TCR beta sequencing. Donor age, sex, ethnicity and CMV serostatus were compiled alongside the repertoire data. A later genetic analysis used genome-wide SNP genotypes for 398 of the 666 donors, treating that subset as a discovery cohort. All discovery cohort repertoires had been generated on a single sequencing platform. Class I and class II HLA loci were covered by the typing at four-digit resolution. Typing coverage differed by locus: A, B, C, DRB1 and DQB1 were typed in roughly 620-630 donors, DQA1 in 522, DPA1 in 606, and DPB1 in 450 to 490. About five DR-DQ haplotypes were treated as single units for association and clustering because of strong linkage in the cohort. Among around 400 genotyped donors of the cohort, an average of around 250,000 unique TCR beta nucleotide sequences was sequenced per donor, of which 15% to 20% were non-productive.

Study-level results and caveats: About 17 rarely observed V segments, including chromosome 9 orphons, were excluded from the earlier analysis of a few hundred of the donors because counts were too low. An earlier analysis of approximately 600 of the donors showed that most TCR beta V segments appeared in productive rearrangements either about 87% or about 30% of the time, which broadly matched IMGT annotations. In a later analysis, TCR association rates were found to vary across HLA loci, with the most associated TCRs seen for DRB1 alleles and the fewest for HLA-C alleles. While some public TCRs were present in many individuals, most TCR sequences turned up only very rarely across donors. When HLA alleles, especially DR and DQ, strongly co-occurred, TCR associations were difficult to assign to individual alleles. Specific HLA alleles were associated with 15,000 to 20,000 TCR beta sequences at a false discovery rate of 0.05 in a later analysis. The study gave a list of roughly 150 TCR beta chains associated with cytomegalovirus. Roughly uniform sequencing depth across donors was assumed in presence/absence analyses, although this assumption may not hold. Most CMV-associated TCR beta chains appeared to be HLA-restricted in a later analysis, and the HLA associations seemed to be driven largely by CMV exposure. A further reported finding was that TCR beta sequences accurately predicted the HLA-A and HLA-B alleles for most subjects in the first cohort. Immune exposure information for the cohort was limited to CMV serostatus. In a later genetic analysis, a missense DCLRE1C variant was associated with V-gene and J-gene trimming of TCR beta chains, and the association was replicated in an independent cohort. A few of the identified cytomegalovirus-associated TCR beta chains were confirmed in vitro to be specific for cytomegalovirus antigens. In a later analysis, several top co-occurrence clusters were reported to appear linked to parvovirus B19, influenza, CMV and Epstein-Barr virus. This cohort had only TCR beta chains sequenced, and the lack of alpha or paired-chain data limited which features could be detected. A later analysis found that HLA-associated TCR beta chains were more clonally expanded and had lower generation probabilities than equally common non-associated chains. The 87-base-pair reads could not distinguish some IMGT-functional V segments, including TRBV6-2 and TRBV6-3, so those segments were excluded. Because HLA typing was missing for some donors at each locus, association tests included only the typed subset. The sequencing pipeline was judged likely to have produced a cluster of highly shared sequence variants as a technical artifact. It was suggested by the authors that the approach could potentially be generalized to other disease states and immunological phenotypes. Linkage disequilibrium might explain the correlated functional status among segregating V segments, but an unknown experimental factor could not be excluded. In both the original and validation cohorts, the classifier was reported to diagnose cytomegalovirus status with high specificity and sensitivity. In a later genetic analysis, fewer N-insertions in productive TCRs were reported among donors in an Asian-associated ancestry cluster than the approximately 710-donor mean.

Clipping removes 3 bases from V and 4 bases from J, with 14 as the unmatched junction base count. The germline V gene yields SQVTM for CDR1 and ANQGSEA for CDR2. The CDR3 spans 19 residues, from the cysteine through the phenylalanine. Only the CDR3 part of the read is kept: 57 bases, read in frame from the first base. The cohort consisted of more than 650 healthy bone marrow donors. All cohort members were sampled while nominally healthy, although unrecorded immune exposures were likely present. The donor was CMV seropositive and belonged to the group of 250 to 350 seropositive cohort members. Every donor gave a peripheral blood sample, and the peripheral blood mononuclear cells from that sample were used for TCR beta sequencing. The Qiagen DNeasy Blood Extraction Kit was used to extract genomic DNA from the blood cell samples. The library was obtained by the immunoSEQ multiplex PCR assay. A mixture of 60 forward primers for TCR Vbeta segments and 13 reverse primers for TCR Jbeta segments was used in the multiplex PCR. A multiplex PCR assay on genomic DNA amplified the CDR3 region of rearranged TCR beta genes. Amplified TCR beta libraries were sequenced as 87-base-pair reads on the Illumina HiSeq System. The study's own analysis went as follows. In a later analysis, some 80 million unique TCR beta chains were counted across the 500 to 700 repertoires, and around 11 million of these chains were shared by at least two donors. Raw reads were error-corrected and collapsed into unique sequences by a nearest-neighbor algorithm in which closely related sequences were merged to remove PCR and sequencing errors. Alignment of CDR3 sequences to IMGT reference sequences was used to assign V, D and J gene segments. For a sequence to be retained, at least a six-nucleotide match to both a V gene segment and a J gene segment was required. A rearrangement counted as productive if the CDR3 had no stop codons and remained in frame with V and J, and every other rearrangement counted as non-productive. Following IMGT convention, CDR3 was defined as the stretch from the second conserved V-encoded cysteine to the conserved J-encoded phenylalanine. Sequences without an unambiguous match to a single V gene segment were excluded from the earlier analysis of about 630 of the donors. In an earlier analysis of about 590 of the donors, a V segment was called functional when productive rearrangements were above 56.7%, and segregating when the standard deviation between donors exceeded 5%. To diagnose cytomegalovirus status from the catalog of TCR beta chain sequences, a statistical classification framework was built. V and J gene assignment, in a later analysis, came from comparing TCR nucleotide sequences with IMGT/GENE-DB human TR gene sequences. The TCRdist pipeline was used in a later analysis to assign CDR3 sequences and most-parsimonious VDJ recombination scenarios. A later analysis defined each TCR beta chain by its CDR3 amino acid sequence plus V-gene family, and excluded reads lacking a unique V-gene family. A later analysis removed 550 to 650 highly shared, low-generation-probability nucleotide sequences to deal with suspected cross-contamination and a sequencing artifact. For each public chain, a later analysis derived a clonal expansion index from normalized ranks of inferred template counts within each repertoire. Generation probabilities in a later analysis came from a VDJ recombination model fitted to out-of-frame rearrangements, and those results were checked against IGoR. In a later analysis, TCR-TCR, TCR-HLA and TCR-CMV co-occurrence was scored with hypergeometric tests, and a repertoire-size bias correction was applied to TCR pairs. In a later analysis, false discovery rates were estimated by permuting HLA or CMV assignments 20 times. In a later analysis, co-occurring TCRs were grouped using DBSCAN, with TCRdist sequence similarity added in when clustering inside HLA-allele-positive subsets. For co-occurrence clustering, repertoires with fewer than 30,000 or more than 120,000 public chains were excluded, along with several repertoires with anomalous nucleotide sharing. The table comes from immuneACCESS by way of TCRdb, which keeps in-frame sequences with V and J called. Part of the clones is missing from these tables; in studies checked, under half for an unresolved V gene and the rest for unknown reasons. That table furnishes V, J and clone size, whereas the DNA furnished D and trimming. The sample table records approximately 35,000 clones; 65% to 75% of these occur just once. The ten top clones hold around 10% of the sample.

This clone was seen once. Its antigen is not yet known. No qualities accompany the bases; no much larger clone lies one base away. The origin of this receptor is a man aged 35 to 55 in good health and CMV-seropositive. Recombination connected TRBV29-1 to TRBJ2-6; TRBD1 agrees with 11 junctional bases. Sequencing input: PBMCs. The nucleotides are TGCAGCGTTGAGACCCGGGACAGGGGGACATCTGTAGGGGCCAACGTCCTGACTTTC. It translates as CSVETRDRGTSVGANVLTF.